This T cell receptor (beta chain) was documented in a study of blood T cell repertoires in COVID-19. Overall study context: Sites across the United States, Italy and Spain contributed samples from acute and convalescent COVID-19. Nucleic acid was either cDNA or gDNA, and it came from T cells, B-cell-depleted T cells, or PBMCs.

The CDR3 is 14 amino acids. CDR1 and CDR2 (germline): SGHRS, YFSETQ. Unmatched junction bases numbered 2, after V lost 4 bases and J lost 3 bases. In the authors' methods: Estimated nucleated cell counts came from reference gene primer amplification. The table came from immunoSEQ multiplex PCR; TCRdb's copy has only in-frame clones and leaves some out. That table gives V, J and clone size, and the DNA gave D and trimming. The table records more than 90,000 clones, around 81% of them present only once. The material sequenced was peripheral blood. This chain joins TRBV5-1 and TRBJ1-4, with TRBD1 matching 8 bases. The receptor was isolated from a man aged 55-75 years with acute or convalescent COVID-19. In DNA, the CDR3 is TGCGCCAGCAGCCAGGGGGCGGCTAATGAAAAACTGTTTTTT. As protein: CASSQGAANEKLFF.